These 23 T cell receptor beta chains were all obtained from the same sample, sequenced in a study of T cells after yellow fever vaccination. TCRdb re-analysed the 5' RACE reads in MiXCR, keeping a single row per CDR3 protein. The data contain some 240,000 distinct CDR3 sequences, over 4.5% of them singletons. This specimen was CD4+ T cells sorted from PBMCs, taken on the day of the yellow fever booster vaccination. The receptors stem from a man aged 18 to 30 who received the YFV17D yellow fever vaccine.

This clonotype showed up just a few times. The genes are TRBV25-1 and TRBJ1-2, with 8 bases fitting TRBD1. Trimming took 2 bases from V and 4 from J; bases not matched to a gene: 3. The CDR3 has 14 residues. CDR1 MGHDK and CDR2 SYGVNS come from the germline V gene. The CDR3 protein is CASSEPDRGYGYTF. CDR3 in DNA: TGTGCCAGCAGTGAACCCGACAGGGGCTATGGCTACACCTTC.

This clonotype has only a few counts. The chain uses TRBV9 and TRBJ2-3, with 10 bases aligning to TRBD2. Germline V gene data show CDR1 as SGDLS and CDR2 as YYNGEE. Germline trimming cut 4 bases from V and 6 bases from J; bases unmatched to any gene: 5. The CDR3 runs 14 residues. In DNA, the CDR3 is TGTGCCAGCAGCCCAGCGGGGGGGCACGATACGCAGTATTTT. Translation gives CASSPAGGHDTQYF.

The chain combines TRBV19 with TRBJ2-7, with 8 bases identical to TRBD1. CDR3 size: 16 residues. V was clipped by 5 bases and J by 0 bases; unmatched bases: 9. Germline V gives CDR1 LNHDA, CDR2 SQIVND (reference sequence). For the CDR3, the DNA is TGTGCCAGTAGTCCCCGGGACAGGCCGCCCTCCTACGAGCAGTACGTC. Amino acids: CASSPRDRPPSYEQYV.

This clonotype showed up many times. This rearrangement joins TRBV5-4 to TRBJ2-5; 8 bases match TRBD2. From germline, CDR1 is SGHNT and CDR2 YYREEE (reference sequence). The CDR3 consists of 14 residues. V dropped 4 bases and J dropped 5; count of bases not matched to a gene: 7. In nucleotides, the CDR3 is TGTGCCAGCAGCCGAGGACTAGCCTCGGAGACCCAGTACTTC. Protein product: CASSRGLASETQYF.

This clonotype was seen a handful of times. This sequence joins TRBV6-6 and TRBJ1-4, with D possibly TRBD1 on 5 matching bases. V was shortened by 7 bases and J by 7 bases, with 13 bases between the two germline ends. The CDR3 extends over 13 amino acids. The germline V gene has CDR1 MNHNY and CDR2 SVGAGI (reference sequence). CDR3 amino acids: CASIPGQGEKLFF. In DNA, the CDR3 is TGTGCCAGCATCCCAGGACAAGGTGAAAAACTGTTTTTT.

This clonotype was observed a few times. The gene calls are TRBV7-8 and TRBJ2-4, with a tentative D call TRBD1 (5 bases). This CDR3 is built from 15 residues. V gave up 5 bases and J gave up 1 base, with 12 bases separating them. Germline V gene sequence: CDR1 SGHVS, CDR2 FQNEAQ. CDR3 nucleotides: TGTGCCAGCAGCACCGACAGTCTGGCCAAAAACATTCAGTACTTC. This encodes CASSTDSLAKNIQYF.

This clonotype was counted ten times or more. J is TRBJ1-2 and V is TRBV29-1; D may be TRBD1 (5 bases). The CDR3 runs to 11 residues. The germline V gene has CDR1 SQVTM and CDR2 ANQGSEA. Trimming pared 4 bases from V and 2 bases from J, leaving 5 bases between. The CDR3 DNA follows: TGCAGCGTTGGACAGAACTATGGCTACACCTTC. It is translated as CSVGQNYGYTF.

The chain joins TRBV3-1 to TRBJ2-7; TRBD2 matches 8 bases. Unmatched junction bases numbered 11, after V lost 4 bases and J lost 6 bases. Looked up from germline, CDR1 is LGHDT and CDR2 is YNNKEL (reference sequence). This CDR3 has 15 amino acids. The chain's CDR3 is CASSPSSGGGFEQYF. In DNA form, the CDR3 reads TGTGCCAGCAGCCCCTCCAGCGGGGGTGGCTTCGAGCAGTACTTC.

This clonotype has just a few counts. This chain links TRBV7-2 with TRBJ2-5, with a weak D call TRBD2 (6 bases). Trimming pared 5 bases from V and 3 bases from J, leaving 16 bases between. The CDR3 contains 15 residues. The V gene's germline CDR1 is SGHTA and CDR2 FQGNSA. CDR3 loop: CASSPPGTPEETQYF. In DNA, the CDR3 is TGTGCCAGCAGCCCCCCCGGGACTCCTGAAGAGACCCAGTACTTC.

This clonotype was recorded many times. V is TRBV3-1 and J is TRBJ2-5, with unresolved D. Trimming cost V 4 bases and J 2 bases, with 8 bases left between them. Germline assignment: CDR1 LGHDT and CDR2 YNNKEL (reference sequence). CDR3 length: 13 residues. The CDR3 DNA follows: TGTGCCAGCAGCCCTAGTAGGCAAGAGACCCAGTACTTC. It encodes CASSPSRQETQYF.

This clonotype has a count of ten or more. V is TRBV18 and J is TRBJ2-7; no reliable D call. The CDR3 is 12 residues long. V dropped 5 bases and J dropped 2 bases, with 7 bases sitting between them. Germline assignment: CDR1 KGHSH and CDR2 LQKENI. CDR3 coding DNA: TGTGCCAGCTCATCCTCTACCTACGAGCAGTACTTC. Protein product: CASSSSTYEQYF.

This chain uses TRBV5-4 with TRBJ1-1; no clear D. Per germline, CDR1 SGHNT and CDR2 YYREEE (reference sequence). There are 14 residues in the CDR3. The V and J ends lost 0 bases and 1 base respectively, with 7 bases between them. CDR3 region: CASSLALANTEAFF. CDR3 nucleotide sequence: TGTGCCAGCAGCTTGGCCCTAGCGAACACTGAAGCTTTCTTT. The complete variable domain, with remaining parts taken from reference TRBV5-4 and TRBJ1-1, reads ETGVTQSPTHLIKTRGQQVTLRCSSQSGHNTVSWYQQALGQGPQFIFQYYREEENGRGNFPPRFSGLQFPNYSSELNVNALELDDSALYLCASSLALANTEAFFGQGTRLTVV.

A few counts support this clonotype. V usage is TRBV7-8 and J usage is TRBJ1-5, with D possibly TRBD1 on 5 matching bases. This CDR3 has 16 amino acids. V was clipped by 4 bases and J by 2 bases, with 15 bases between them. Germline lookup yields CDR1 SGHVS and CDR2 FQNEAQ. CDR3 sequence: CASSSHDSGGNQPQHF. The CDR3 nucleotides are TGTGCCAGCAGCTCCCACGACAGCGGGGGCAATCAGCCCCAGCATTTT.

CDR3 DNA sequence: TGTGCCAGCAGTGAAAGTTTTTCGGCAGGGGGCTATGGCTACACCTTC. It specifies CASSESFSAGGYGYTF. V usage is TRBV25-1 and J usage is TRBJ1-2; TRBD1 matches 7 bases. Trimming cost V 2 bases and J 4 bases; bases outside gene matches: 10. The germline V gene has CDR1 MGHDK and CDR2 SYGVNS. The CDR3 runs 16 residues.

This clonotype showed up many times. V is TRBV19 and J is TRBJ1-1, with TRBD1 matching over 8 bases. The V gene's germline CDR1 is LNHDA and CDR2 SQIVND (reference sequence). The CDR3 contains 14 residues. J was trimmed by 1 base and V by 9 bases; bases with no gene match: 7. CDR3: CASQKTGENTEAFF. CDR3 sequence (DNA): TGTGCCAGCCAGAAGACAGGGGAGAACACTGAAGCTTTCTTT.

This clonotype came up a few times. J is TRBJ1-6 and V is TRBV7-9, with a possible D match to TRBD1 (5 bases). The CDR3 has 13 amino acids. The V end was cut by 7 bases, the J end by 9 bases, with 13 bases between. CDR1 SEHNR and CDR2 FQNEAQ come from the germline V gene (reference sequence). CDR3 coding DNA: TGTGCCAGCAAGGGCCAGGGAACTTCACCCCTCCACTTT. Protein product: CASKGQGTSPLHF.

This clonotype has ten or more counts. V usage is TRBV11-2 and J usage is TRBJ2-3; the match to TRBD2 covers 16 bases. V lost 5 bases and J lost 1; bases outside the gene matches: 6. Germline CDR1 and CDR2: SGHAT and FQNNGV. There are 18 residues in the CDR3. The CDR3 DNA sequence: TGTGCCAGCAGCACCGGGACTAGCGGGGGGGGCGGCACAGATACGCAGTATTTT. This sequence encodes CASSTGTSGGGGTDTQYF.

J is TRBJ2-1 and V is TRBV7-3; 8 bases align to TRBD2. The CDR3 spans 14 residues. The trim removed 1 base at V and 7 bases at J, leaving 3 bases unmatched. CDR1 and CDR2 (germline): SGHTA, FQGTGA. CDR3 sequence: CASSLSLAGNEQFF. For the CDR3, the DNA is TGTGCCAGCAGCTTAAGTCTAGCGGGTAATGAGCAGTTCTTC. The entire variable domain, with the rest obtained from reference TRBV7-3 and TRBJ2-1, is as follows: GAGVSQTPSNKVTEKGKYVELRCDPISGHTALYWYRQSLGQGPEFLIYFQGTGAADDSGLPNDRFFAVRPEGSVSTLKIQRTERGDSAVYLCASSLSLAGNEQFFGPGTRLTVL.

This clonotype was counted many times. This rearrangement joins TRBV7-9 to TRBJ2-3, with 7 nucleotides matching TRBD2. Looked up from germline, CDR1 is SEHNR and CDR2 is FQNEAQ (reference sequence). There are 14 residues in the CDR3. With 5 bases clipped from V and 2 bases from J, the junction kept 4 bases outside the gene matches. CDR3 in amino acids: CASSPSGVTDTQYF. In DNA form, the CDR3 reads TGTGCCAGCAGCCCAAGCGGGGTCACAGATACGCAGTATTTT. Together with reference TRBV7-9 and TRBJ2-3, the CDR3 gives the full variable domain: DTGVSQNPRHKITKRGQNVTFRCDPISEHNRLYWYRQTLGQGPEFLTYFQNEAQLEKSRLLSDRFSAERPKGSFSTLEIQRTEQGDSAMYLCASSPSGVTDTQYFGPGTRLTVL.

This clonotype has only a few counts. The chain couples TRBV12-3 or TRBV12-4 to TRBJ2-3; D is unresolved. The CDR3 extends over 16 amino acids. V was trimmed by 6 bases and J by 4 bases, leaving 20 bases between them. CDR3 DNA sequence: TGTGCCAGCAGCCACGTTAGGGCCGCGGCCCCAGATACGCAGTATTTT. This translates into CASSHVRAAAPDTQYF.

The rearrangement links TRBV5-4 to TRBJ1-1; 8 positions match TRBD1. V lost 5 bases and J lost 0; bases outside the gene matches: 12. CDR1 is SGHNT, CDR2 YYREEE, per germline (reference sequence). This CDR3 has 17 residues. The CDR3 DNA reads as TGTGCCAGCAGTTCAGGACAGGGAAGTAGAATGAACACTGAAGCTTTCTTT. Translated: CASSSGQGSRMNTEAFF. Using reference TRBV5-4 and TRBJ1-1 for the parts outside the CDR3, the full variable domain is ETGVTQSPTHLIKTRGQQVTLRCSSQSGHNTVSWYQQALGQGPQFIFQYYREEENGRGNFPPRFSGLQFPNYSSELNVNALELDDSALYLCASSSGQGSRMNTEAFFGQGTRLTVV.

The chain links TRBV5-1 to TRBJ1-5; the match to TRBD1 covers 7 bases. The CDR3 contains 15 residues. The germline V gene has CDR1 SGHRS and CDR2 YFSETQ. Trimming took 0 bases from V and 6 from J; bases not matched to a gene: 6. The CDR3 protein is CASSLDGRGGQPQHF. The CDR3 DNA sequence: TGCGCCAGCAGCTTGGATGGCAGGGGGGGTCAGCCCCAGCATTTT.

This clonotype was detected only a few times. This chain connects TRBV4-3 to TRBJ1-2; D unresolved. This CDR3 region has 16 residues. The V gene lost 0 bases and the J gene lost 1 base, with 12 bases spanning the gap. Germline lookup yields CDR1 LGHNA and CDR2 YSLEER. CDR3 nucleotides: TGCGCCAGCAGCCAAGATCTAATCGGAAATAACTATGGCTACACCTTC. Translated, it gives CASSQDLIGNNYGYTF.